One sample yielded the 20 T cell receptor beta chains listed below, sequenced in a study of shared clonotypes between healthy human individuals. The method was immunoSEQ multiplex PCR; TCRdb's version includes in-frame clones alone and lacks a portion of them. The sample consists of around 600,000 clones, 95% to 98% of them appearing once. Selected positively for CCR7 and CD45RO-negative, naive CD8 cells excluded terminally differentiated effector memory CD45RA+ cells. The sequenced sample consisted of naive CD8+ T cells sorted from blood. The receptors come from a man in his thirties or forties in good health.

V gene TRBV7-9 combines with J gene TRBJ2-2; the D is unclear. The CDR3 length is 13 residues. Germline V gene sequence: CDR1 SEHNR, CDR2 FQNEAQ (reference sequence). V was cut by 3 bases and J by 5 bases, with 7 bases left in between. Written as DNA, the CDR3 is TGTGCCAGCAGCTTGTCAGCTACCGGGGAGCTGTTTTTT. Its translation: CASSLSATGELFF.

J is TRBJ2-2 and V is TRBV7-6, with D possibly matching TRBD2 (5 bases). Trimming took 5 bases from V and 6 from J, leaving 13 bases between them. The CDR3 runs to 14 residues. Germline CDR1 reads SGHVS; CDR2 reads FNYEAQ. The CDR3 sequence: CASSNSANSGELFF. Here the CDR3 DNA reads TGTGCCAGCAGCAATAGCGCCAATTCCGGGGAGCTGTTTTTT.

This clone was seen a single time. The rearrangement joins TRBV28 to TRBJ2-3; either TRBD1 or TRBD2 may fit D (5 bases each). The germline V gene encodes CDR1 MDHEN and CDR2 SYDVKM. V gave up 6 bases and J gave up 3 bases, with 19 bases separating them. This CDR3 comprises 16 residues. The CDR3 here is CASSPGPSWGTDTQYF. CDR3 in DNA: TGTGCCAGCAGCCCGGGCCCCTCCTGGGGGACAGATACGCAGTATTTT.

The chain links TRBV27 to TRBJ2-3, with D possibly TRBD2 on 6 matching bases. Trimming cost V 6 bases and J 3 bases, with 16 bases left between them. The CDR3 sequence is 15 residues long. Germline CDR1 and CDR2: MNHEY and SMNVEV (reference sequence). The CDR3 spells CASSHGLALTDTQYF. CDR3 nucleotide sequence: TGTGCCAGCAGCCACGGGCTAGCGTTGACAGATACGCAGTATTTT.

The V call is TRBV28, the J call TRBJ1-5, with D unresolved. Germline V gene sequence: CDR1 MDHEN, CDR2 SYDVKM. Trimming shortened V by 1 base and J by 4 bases, and 8 bases separated the two germline ends. There are 14 residues in the CDR3. The CDR3 DNA follows: TGTGCCAGCAGTTTATACCAGACGAATCAGCCCCAGCATTTT. It specifies CASSLYQTNQPQHF.

This sequence joins TRBV7-9 and TRBJ2-1; possible D gene TRBD2, 5 bases. V was cut by 5 bases and J by 4 bases, with 15 bases left in between. Germline CDR1 SEHNR, CDR2 FQNEAQ (reference sequence). This CDR3 has 15 amino acids. Here the CDR3 reads CASSPARGSYNEQFF. The CDR3 nucleotides read TGTGCCAGCAGCCCCGCCCGGGGTTCGTACAATGAGCAGTTCTTC.

The J gene is TRBJ1-4, the V gene TRBV7-6; TRBD1 agrees at 11 bases. Germline lookup yields CDR1 SGHVS and CDR2 FNYEAQ. The CDR3 totals 15 residues. V shed 5 bases and J 7 bases; nucleotides not matched to a gene: 6. The CDR3 sequence is CASSVRTGGFEKLFF. The CDR3 DNA reads TGTGCCAGCAGCGTAAGGACAGGGGGCTTTGAAAAACTGTTTTTT.

V and J are TRBV7-9 and TRBJ2-3, with a possible D match to TRBD2 (6 bases). Per the germline V gene, CDR1 is SEHNR and CDR2 is FQNEAQ (reference sequence). The CDR3 spans 12 residues. The ends were cut back, 5 bases at V and 13 bases at J, with 16 bases in the middle. The CDR3 nucleotides are TGTGCCAGCAGCCTCTTCCCGGGGGAAGAGTATTTT. Its protein product is CASSLFPGEEYF.

This chain links TRBV29-1 with TRBJ1-1; D gene uncertain. Trimming shortened V by 4 bases and J by 0 bases, and 9 bases separated the two germline ends. Looked up from germline, CDR1 is SQVTM and CDR2 is ANQGSEA. CDR3 length: 13 amino acids. The CDR3 DNA is TGCAGCGTTGGTGAGTTATTGAACACTGAAGCTTTCTTT. Protein: CSVGELLNTEAFF.

V is TRBV27 and J is TRBJ2-3; the match to TRBD2 covers 9 bases. The CDR3 has 16 residues. The V and J ends lost 7 bases and 2 bases, in that order; junction bases with no gene match: 10. Germline CDR1 reads MNHEY; CDR2 reads SMNVEV (reference sequence). CDR3 sequence (DNA): TGTGCCAGCACCTCCACAGCGGGAGGCTTCACAGATACGCAGTATTTT. It translates to CASTSTAGGFTDTQYF.

This chain links TRBV10-3 with TRBJ2-7; 7 bases fit TRBD2. CDR1 and CDR2 from the germline V gene are ENHRY and SYGVKD. After removal of 9 bases from V and 6 bases from J, the junction contained 5 bases not matched to a gene. CDR3 length equals 11 residues. The CDR3, as DNA: TGTGCCATGGGGGACTACTCCGAGCAGTACTTC. It specifies CAMGDYSEQYF.

The chain has TRBV5-1 and TRBJ2-5; no definite D call. The germline CDR1 and CDR2 sequences are SGHRS and YFSETQ. The V and J ends lost 4 bases and 0 bases respectively, with 10 bases between them. This CDR3 spans 14 amino acids. The CDR3 DNA is TGCGCCAGCAGCCTTGGACGCAACCAAGAGACCCAGTACTTC. Protein: CASSLGRNQETQYF.

The rearrangement uses TRBV7-2 and TRBJ2-1; tentative D call: TRBD1 (5 bases). Trimming removed 6 bases at V and 7 bases at J, with 10 bases between. The germline V gene has CDR1 SGHTA and CDR2 FQGNSA. The CDR3 spans 12 residues. The CDR3 region has the DNA TGTGCCAGCAGTTATAGGGGTAATGAGCAGTTCTTC. Protein sequence: CASSYRGNEQFF.

The chain combines TRBV7-8 with TRBJ2-1; the match to TRBD2 covers 9 bases. Germline trimming cut 5 bases from V and 8 bases from J; bases unmatched to any gene: 13. This CDR3 has 16 residues. Germline V gives CDR1 SGHVS, CDR2 FQNEAQ. In nucleotides, the CDR3 is TGTGCCAGCAGCGCCCTGGATAGCGGGAGTTCCCATGAGCAGTTCTTC. Translating it yields CASSALDSGSSHEQFF.

For this clone: The same CDR3 also results from other DNA sequences found in this sample. The genes are TRBV4-3 and TRBJ2-7; D is possibly TRBD2 (5 bases). Trimming stripped 1 base from V and 1 base from J, with 11 bases between. This CDR3 has 15 amino acids. Germline-derived CDR1 and CDR2 are LGHNA and YSLEER. CDR3 sequence reads: CASSQGVSGSYEQYF. CDR3 coding DNA: TGCGCCAGCAGCCAAGGAGTTTCGGGGTCCTACGAGCAGTACTTC.

As concerns this clone: One end of the junction varies from germline; a read error may be responsible. The V and J genes are TRBV7-7 and TRBJ2-2, with 7 bases aligning to TRBD2. Germline CDR1 SSHAT, CDR2 FNYEAQ (reference sequence). The CDR3 totals 16 residues. In DNA form, the CDR3 reads TGTGCTAGCAGCCCGCGCGCGGGGGACGACACCGGGGAGCTGTTTTTT. Residues: CASSPRAGDDTGELFF.

This clone was detected once. The rearrangement uses TRBV28 and TRBJ1-5; a weak D match, TRBD1 (6 bases). Germline V CDR1 and CDR2: MDHEN, SYDVKM. Deletions cut 1 base from V and 11 bases from J, with 15 bases between. The CDR3 totals 14 residues. The CDR3 coding sequence is TGTGCCAGCAGTTTATTCAGGGGCCGGGAGTCCCAGCATTTT. Translation: CASSLFRGRESQHF. Based on the CDR3 plus reference TRBV28 and TRBJ1-5, the full variable domain is DVKVTQSSRYLVKRTGEKVFLECVQDMDHENMFWYRQDPGLGLRLIYFSYDVKMKEKGDIPEGYSVSREKKERFSLILESASTNQTSMYLCASSLFRGRESQHFGDGTRLSIL.

The chain has TRBV27 and TRBJ1-4; D is undetermined. CDR1 is MNHEY, CDR2 SMNVEV, per germline (reference sequence). The V and J ends lost 6 bases and 12 bases respectively, with 20 bases between them. This CDR3 is built from 14 residues. This CDR3 is CASSPRTAAWELFF. The CDR3 DNA reads TGTGCCAGCAGCCCTAGGACCGCGGCCTGGGAACTGTTTTTT.

The V gene is TRBV9, the J gene TRBJ2-3, with D possibly being TRBD2 (5 bases). This CDR3 has 18 residues. The germline gives CDR1 SGDLS, CDR2 YYNGEE. Trimming stripped 2 bases from V and 0 bases from J, with 19 bases between. This CDR3 reads CASSVSTLMDSSTDTQYF. In DNA form, the CDR3 reads TGTGCCAGCAGCGTCTCTACTCTGATGGACTCGAGCACAGATACGCAGTATTTT.

This chain links TRBV6-5 with TRBJ1-3; TRBD1 is a possible D gene (5 bases). V lost 4 bases and J lost 7, with 11 bases in between. The CDR3 is made up of 13 amino acids. Germline CDR1 is MNHEY and CDR2 is SVGAGI. CDR3 residues: CASSFQGSNTIYF. CDR3 sequence (DNA): TGTGCCAGCAGTTTCCAGGGAAGTAACACCATATATTTT.